This T cell receptor beta chain was identified in a study of CD8 T cells in ankylosing spondylitis. Study-level results: A TCR beta motif of several highly homologous variants appeared characteristic of ankylosing spondylitis blood. Disease-associated clones were reportedly significantly overrepresented in matched ankylosing spondylitis synovial fluid. Reactive arthritis synovial fluid and blood were previously reported to contain some motif variants. CD8+ disease-linked clones were present at relatively low frequencies in blood.

Each TCR beta library was made by quantitative 5'-RACE that incorporated molecular barcodes. Via MiXCR, TCRdb re-called the 5' RACE reads, giving one row per CDR3 protein. The repertoire holds 750,000 to 850,000 distinct CDR3 sequences, with about 10% as singletons. The germline V gene has CDR1 MNHNS and CDR2 SASEGT. The CDR3 sequence is 14 residues long. V gave up 10 bases and J gave up 4 bases, with 20 bases separating them. This clonotype has a count of ten or more. Its specificity is unknown. The chain has TRBV6-1 and TRBJ2-7; D might be TRBD1 or TRBD2, each matching 5 bases. This receptor was obtained from a male donor with ankylosing spondylitis. Specimen: blood, either unsorted or a sorted T cell fraction (not recorded which). The DNA for the CDR3 is TGTGCCACTAGACCGGGACCGAGACCTTACGAGCAGTACTTC. This codes for CATRPGPRPYEQYF.